A single sample gave rise to the 24 T cell receptor beta chains below, sequenced in a study of cytomegalovirus exposure and HLA in healthy donors. PCR used 60 Vbeta primers and 13 Jbeta primers. Sequencing used immunoSEQ multiplex PCR; TCRdb keeps in-frame clones, though not all of them. The data show approximately 140,000 clones, around 83% seen once. Sequencing was carried out using PBMCs. These receptors all stem from a man aged 45-65 years in good health and CMV-seronegative.

The chain joins TRBV4-2 to TRBJ2-6; no firm D call. Germline V CDR1 and CDR2: LGHNA, YNFKEQ. The CDR3 has 15 residues. Trimming took off 1 base at V and 3 bases at J, with 7 bases between the two ends. In DNA, the CDR3 is TGTGCCAGCAGCCAAGTTACGGGTGGGGCCAACGTCCTGACTTTC. Its protein is CASSQVTGGANVLTF.

The rearrangement joins TRBV7-6 to TRBJ2-7; 7 nucleotides line up with TRBD1. This CDR3 is built from 14 residues. Losses at the gene ends were 5 bases for V and 5 bases for J; bases not matched to a gene: 9. Germline V gene sequence: CDR1 SGHVS, CDR2 FNYEAQ. DNA for the CDR3: TGTGCCAGCAGCCCGTCAGGGGGTGGCGACGAGCAGTACTTC. Translation: CASSPSGGGDEQYF.

The V and J genes are TRBV19 and TRBJ1-6; D is uncertain. The CDR3 contains 18 residues. V gave up 5 bases and J gave up 0 bases, with 17 bases separating them. Germline CDR1 reads LNHDA; CDR2 reads SQIVND (reference sequence). CDR3 nucleotide sequence: TGTGCCAGTAGTGCGGTAGCTCAGCACACCTCCTATAATTCACCCCTCCACTTT. Translated: CASSAVAQHTSYNSPLHF.

V gene TRBV4-2 combines with J gene TRBJ1-3; possible D gene TRBD1, 5 bases. Deletions cut 0 bases from V and 3 bases from J, with 12 bases between. This CDR3 is built from 16 residues. Germline CDR1 is LGHNA and CDR2 is YNFKEQ. DNA for the CDR3: TGTGCCAGCAGCCAAGATCAAGGGGCTGGTGGAAACACCATATATTTT. It encodes CASSQDQGAGGNTIYF.

This clone came up a few times. Here the CDR3 reads CASSQVSTGVTYEQYF. CDR3 nucleotide sequence: TGCGCCAGCAGCCAAGTGTCAACAGGGGTAACCTACGAGCAGTACTTC. V usage is TRBV4-3 and J usage is TRBJ2-7; 7 bases are shared with TRBD1. CDR1 is LGHNA and CDR2 is YSLEER in the germline V gene. V was pared by 1 base and J by 2 bases, with 8 bases of the junction left unmatched. CDR3 length: 16 amino acids.

The V call is TRBV2, the J call TRBJ1-2; TRBD1 agrees at 7 bases. The CDR3 totals 17 residues. CDR1 is SNHLY and CDR2 is FYNNEI in the germline V gene. The J segment lost 8 bases and the V segment lost 4 bases, leaving 19 bases of the junction unmatched. The DNA of the CDR3 is TGTGCCAGCAGTGGGTTAGGGGGCGCGTCCTTCTCCTGGGGCTACACCTTC. Amino acid sequence: CASSGLGGASFSWGYTF.

The rearrangement uses TRBV2 and TRBJ2-7; D is perhaps TRBD2 (7 bases). Deletions cut 8 bases from V and 2 bases from J, with 19 bases between. Germline loops: CDR1 SNHLY, CDR2 FYNNEI. The CDR3 extends over 15 amino acids. CDR3 region: CASLGGGPQPYEQYF. CDR3 DNA sequence: TGTGCCAGCCTAGGGGGGGGGCCTCAACCCTACGAGCAGTACTTC.

This clone was seen only a few times. V and J are TRBV19 and TRBJ1-2; D is uncertain. This CDR3 has 12 amino acids. Germline V gives CDR1 LNHDA, CDR2 SQIVND (reference sequence). Trimming took 5 bases from V and 1 from J, leaving 5 bases between them. The CDR3 protein is CASSGRNYGYTF. The CDR3 DNA is TGTGCCAGTAGTGGCCGTAACTATGGCTACACCTTC. The full variable domain, rest sourced from reference TRBV19 and TRBJ1-2, is DGGITQSPKYLFRKEGQNVTLSCEQNLNHDAMYWYRQDPGQGLRLIYYSQIVNDFQKGDIAEGYSVSREKKESFPLTVTSAQKNPTAFYLCASSGRNYGYTFGSGTRLTVV.

The J gene is TRBJ1-2, the V gene TRBV4-1; TRBD1 is a possible D gene (6 bases). Germline CDR1 and CDR2: MGHRA and YSYEKL. The CDR3 length is 14 residues. Trimming removed 4 bases from V and 7 bases from J, with 16 bases in between. This CDR3 reads CASSLLPRGAGYTF. In DNA, the CDR3 is TGCGCCAGCAGCCTACTCCCCAGGGGCGCTGGCTACACCTTC.

This clone was seen only a few times. The chain recombines TRBV19 with TRBJ1-3; D remains ambiguous. The CDR3 is 15 amino acids. In germline, CDR1 is LNHDA, CDR2 SQIVND (reference sequence). The germline V and J ends were trimmed by 1 base and 2 bases, with 9 bases remaining between them. The CDR3 bases are TGTGCCAGTAGTATAGTGCACGGGGCTGGAAACACCATATATTTT. This encodes CASSIVHGAGNTIYF.

Remarks on this clone: The junction differs from germline at one of its ends, possibly a read error. V and J are TRBV19 and TRBJ2-2; 7 positions match TRBD1. Germline V CDR1 and CDR2: LNHDA, SQIVND (reference sequence). The length of the CDR3 is 18 residues. The CDR3 region has the DNA TGTGCCAGTAGTATAGATCTCCCGACAGGGTCGAAGACCGGGGAGCTGTTTTTT. Amino acids: CASSIDLPTGSKTGELFF. Combining the CDR3 with reference TRBV19 and TRBJ2-2 gives the whole variable domain DGGITQSPKYLFRKEGQNVTLSCEQNLNHDAMYWYRQDPGQGLRLIYYSQIVNDFQKGDIAEGYSVSREKKESFPLTVTSAQKNPTAFYLCASSIDLPTGSKTGELFFGEGSRLTVL.

This chain connects TRBV7-2 to TRBJ1-1; a weak D match, TRBD1 (5 bases). V lost 1 base and J lost 5, with 14 bases in between. Germline CDR1 reads SGHTA; CDR2 reads FQGNSA. The CDR3 is 15 residues long. CDR3: CASSLVGGTGTEAFF. In nucleotides, the CDR3 is TGTGCCAGCAGCTTAGTCGGGGGAACAGGTACTGAAGCTTTCTTT.

V usage is TRBV27 and J usage is TRBJ1-1; tentatively, D is TRBD1 (6 bases). The germline gives CDR1 MNHEY, CDR2 SMNVEV (reference sequence). The germline V and J ends were trimmed by 10 bases and 5 bases, with 17 bases remaining between them. The CDR3 loop spans 13 amino acids. CDR3 sequence: CATWGRGGTEAFF. CDR3 nucleotide sequence: TGTGCCACTTGGGGGCGCGGGGGGACTGAAGCTTTCTTT.

This clone was observed a few times. J is TRBJ1-2 and V is TRBV6-5, with D possibly TRBD1 on 5 matching bases. This CDR3 region has 15 residues. Germline assignment: CDR1 MNHEY and CDR2 SVGAGI. Trimming stripped 10 bases from V and 6 bases from J, with 24 bases between. In DNA, the CDR3 is TGTGCCACCCTCTTCTCACAGGCACCGAGGAATGGCTACACCTTC. Translated: CATLFSQAPRNGYTF.

This chain connects TRBV7-9 to TRBJ2-7; D not certain. The CDR3 has 13 residues. V lost 5 bases to trimming and J lost 6 bases, with 14 bases between them. Germline V gene data show CDR1 as SEHNR and CDR2 as FQNEAQ (reference sequence). The CDR3 coding sequence is TGTGCCAGCAGCACTGAACTGCTCCGCGAGCAGTACTTC. Protein product: CASSTELLREQYF.

The CDR3 DNA reads as TGTGCCAGCAGCTTAAAGGGGCAGCAACAAGAGACCCAGTACTTC. Its protein is CASSLKGQQQETQYF. V is TRBV7-2 and J is TRBJ2-5, with D perhaps matching TRBD1 (5 bases). V was shortened by 2 bases and J by 2 bases, with 12 bases between the two germline ends. Germline CDR1 and CDR2: SGHTA and FQGNSA. The CDR3 is 15 amino acids.

The gene calls are TRBV18 and TRBJ2-1; D call uncertain. The CDR3 sequence is 13 residues long. Germline lookup yields CDR1 KGHSH and CDR2 LQKENI. V shed 1 base and J shed 5 bases, with 6 bases lying between them. CDR3 coding DNA: TGTGCCAGCTCACCACGACTGGACAATGAGCAGTTCTTC. Amino acid sequence: CASSPRLDNEQFF.

The V gene is TRBV7-3, the J gene TRBJ2-3, with 15 nucleotides matching TRBD2. CDR1 SGHTA and CDR2 FQGTGA come from the germline V gene. The CDR3 runs to 19 residues. With 0 bases clipped from V and 1 base from J, the junction kept 5 bases outside the gene matches. The CDR3 coding sequence is TGTGCCAGCAGCTTAACTGGACTAGCGGGGGGGCATGGCACAGATACGCAGTATTTT. Residues: CASSLTGLAGGHGTDTQYF.

The chain employs TRBV7-8 and TRBJ1-5; D is uncertain. Germline CDR1 and CDR2: SGHVS and FQNEAQ. The CDR3 totals 15 residues. The V and J ends lost 7 bases and 0 bases respectively, with 13 bases between them. The CDR3 DNA follows: TGTGCCAGCATCGAGAGGCCGTATAGCAATCAGCCCCAGCATTTT. Its translation: CASIERPYSNQPQHF.

V and J are TRBV25-1 and TRBJ1-4, with D hard to call. This CDR3 spans 14 amino acids. CDR1 is MGHDK, CDR2 SYGVNS, per germline. V was shortened by 5 bases and J by 0 bases, with 7 bases between the two germline ends. The CDR3 bases are TGTGCCAGCAGTATGAGGGCAACTAATGAAAAACTGTTTTTT. Translated: CASSMRATNEKLFF.

The chain links TRBV30 to TRBJ1-4; 10 nucleotides agree with TRBD1. CDR1 is GTSNPN and CDR2 is SVGIG in the germline V gene (reference sequence). After removal of 2 bases from V and 0 bases from J, the junction contained 9 bases not matched to a gene. The CDR3 loop spans 18 amino acids. DNA for the CDR3: TGTGCCTGGAGTTTCCCGGGACAGGGGTTTTCAACTAATGAAAAACTGTTTTTT. Its protein is CAWSFPGQGFSTNEKLFF.

This chain connects TRBV9 to TRBJ2-2, with 11 nucleotides matching TRBD1. CDR3 length: 17 residues. V was pared by 4 bases and J by 7 bases, with 12 bases of the junction left unmatched. The germline V gene has CDR1 SGDLS and CDR2 YYNGEE. The CDR3 sequence is CASSKGQGARSGGELFF. The CDR3 DNA reads TGTGCCAGCAGCAAAGGACAGGGGGCCCGGTCTGGCGGGGAGCTGTTTTTT. Filled out from reference TRBV9 and TRBJ2-2, the complete variable domain reads DSGVTQTPKHLITATGQRVTLRCSPRSGDLSVYWYQQSLDQGLQFLIQYYNGEERAKGNILERFSAQQFPDLHSELNLSSLELGDSALYFCASSKGQGARSGGELFFGEGSRLTVL.

The chain combines TRBV27 with TRBJ2-1, with D possibly TRBD1 on 5 matching bases. CDR1 MNHEY and CDR2 SMNVEV come from the germline V gene (reference sequence). Trimming left V 7 bases short and J 5 bases short, with 15 bases between. This CDR3 comprises 14 residues. The CDR3 bases are TGTGCCAGCAAAGTAAAGGGGAAGAACAATGAGCAGTTCTTC. Translated, it gives CASKVKGKNNEQFF.

The rearrangement links TRBV30 to TRBJ1-2; D is unresolved. CDR3 size: 14 residues. Germline values: CDR1 GTSNPN, CDR2 SVGIG (reference sequence). Trimming left V 0 bases short and J 8 bases short, with 16 bases between. CDR3 nucleotides: TGTGCCTGGAGTGTTCTCCGGGGTGGAGGGGGCTACACCTTC. As protein: CAWSVLRGGGGYTF.